This TCR beta chain was found in a study of blood T cell repertoires in COVID-19. CDR1 and CDR2 from the germline V gene are SGDLS and YYNGEE. Trimming at V came to 3 bases and at J to 11 bases, leaving 10 bases not matched to a gene. This CDR3 contains 13 residues. In the study's own analysis: Quantification of nucleated cells was approximated via reference gene primer amplification. The method was immunoSEQ multiplex PCR; TCRdb's version includes in-frame clones alone and lacks a portion of them. D and trimming were read from the DNA, whereas the V and J calls and clone size are those reported in that table. The repertoire has 120,000 to 150,000 clones, around 85% of them found once; the top ten carry over 2.5%.

The material sequenced was peripheral blood. This chain uses TRBV9 with TRBJ2-7, with 8 bases aligning to TRBD2. This sequence originates from a man aged 45-60 years with acute or convalescent COVID-19. The CDR3 nucleotides are TGTGCCAGCAGCGGCCGGGGGGGGCAACCTGAGTACTTC. It specifies CASSGRGGQPEYF.